This TCR beta chain appears in the sequencing data of a study of vaccination and CD4 T cells after COVID-19. Looking at the study overall: The convalescent group had six males, four females, seven Caucasians, two Asians, one multiracial. Stimulation of the cells used overlapping spike peptide pools from SARS-CoV-2 and from the common cold coronaviruses HCoV-NL63, HCoV-OC43 and HCoV-229E.

To note about this clonotype: Its antigen is still unknown.

CDR3 length: 14 residues. V lost 6 bases and J 5 bases, leaving 15 bases between the germline ends. CDR1 is SGHRS and CDR2 is YFSETQ in the germline V gene. The Oncomine TCR Beta short-read assay was applied to DNA of cultured CD4+ T cells. TCRdb reanalysed the PCR reads using MiXCR and keeps one entry per CDR3 protein. The table records approximately 9,500 distinct CDR3 sequences, about 67% of them present only once. Treatment reported: roughly 11-day PBMC culture with coronavirus spike peptide pools or control peptides (ViraFEST assay). ViraFEST relied on peptide pools to expand antigen-specific T cells; the TCRs were sequenced afterward. Wells contained 1.8 million or so PBMCs each, and these were cultured with roughly 10 IU/ml IL-2 and roughly 9.8 ug/ml peptide pools.

The chain carries TRBV5-1 and TRBJ1-5; maybe TRBD1 (6 bases). The receptor was isolated from a human donor who had recovered from COVID-19. The material sequenced was CD4+ T cells from blood, cultured in vitro. The CDR3 here is CASIPQGPDQPQHF. DNA of the CDR3: TGCGCCAGCATCCCACAGGGCCCCGATCAGCCCCAGCATTTT.